This T cell receptor (beta chain) was profiled in a study of beta chain features in type 1 diabetes. Whole-study findings and limits: The influence of HLA type on TCRB rearrangement stayed undetermined. More deletions and fewer insertions at VDJ junctions were found in patients with type 1 diabetes.

The CDR3 runs 15 residues. The ends lost 5 bases at V and 4 bases at J; junction bases unmatched: 4. Germline V gene lookup returns CDR1 MNHNS and CDR2 SASEGT. The sequenced template was cDNA made from the entire isolated RNA. Repertoires were generated with immunoSEQ multiplex PCR, while TCRdb's copy carries only in-frame clones and drops some. In the table there are about 140,000 clones, 6.9% of which are singletons. This clone was observed a few times. The antigen is not known. Sequenced: central memory CD4+ T cells from blood. The origin of this receptor is a woman aged 25 to 39 in good health. The J gene is TRBJ2-1, the V gene TRBV6-1; TRBD2 aligns across 11 bases. For the CDR3, the DNA is TGTGCCAGCAGTTCCGGGACTAGCGGATACAATGAGCAGTTCTTC. Residues: CASSSGTSGYNEQFF.